Below, 12 T cell receptor beta chains from the same sample are listed, as sequenced in a study of PD-1 blockade in classical Hodgkin lymphoma. Some clones are missing from TCRdb's copy, which holds only in-frame ones; the method was immunoSEQ multiplex PCR. Of about 50,000 clones listed, 90% are singletons. Time point described: cycle 4 day 1 (C4D1), after 5 to 7 weeks of nivolumab. Every one of the patients relapsed after autologous stem cell transplantation (brentuximab vedotin exposure was variable). Specimen: peripheral blood mononuclear cells (PBMCs), collected before the fourth cycle of nivolumab. These receptors all stem from a human donor with classical Hodgkin lymphoma.

The V call is TRBV7-3, the J call TRBJ1-1; D might be TRBD1 (5 bases). Germline lookup yields CDR1 SGHTA and CDR2 FQGTGA. The CDR3 extends over 15 amino acids. The ends were cut back, 2 bases at V and 11 bases at J, with 21 bases in the middle. The CDR3 is CASSLAGTSGSGAFF. The CDR3, as DNA: TGTGCCAGCAGCTTAGCTGGGACGTCCGGATCTGGGGCTTTCTTT. Full variable domain (remainder filled in from reference TRBV7-3 and TRBJ1-1): GAGVSQTPSNKVTEKGKYVELRCDPISGHTALYWYRQSLGQGPEFLIYFQGTGAADDSGLPNDRFFAVRPEGSVSTLKIQRTERGDSAVYLCASSLAGTSGSGAFFGQGTRLTVV.

CDR3 sequence: CAIGGRGTGFTGELFF. The CDR3 region has the DNA TGTGCCATCGGGGGCCGAGGGACAGGGTTCACCGGGGAGCTGTTTTTT. This rearrangement joins TRBV10-3 to TRBJ2-2; TRBD1 agrees at 9 bases. V gave up 8 bases and J gave up 4 bases; unmatched junction bases: 11. This CDR3 contains 16 residues. Germline loops: CDR1 ENHRY, CDR2 SYGVKD.

The rearrangement joins TRBV11-2 to TRBJ2-5; D remains ambiguous. The germline gives CDR1 SGHAT, CDR2 FQNNGV. With 2 bases removed from V and 5 bases from J, the gap between germline ends came to 9 bases. This CDR3 contains 13 residues. CDR3 protein: CASSLLGRETQYF. CDR3 DNA: TGTGCCAGCAGCTTACTCGGGCGGGAGACCCAGTACTTC.

The rearrangement links TRBV27 to TRBJ1-2; no clear D gene. Looked up from germline, CDR1 is MNHEY and CDR2 is SMNVEV (reference sequence). The CDR3 is 15 residues long. V lost 3 bases, J lost 2 bases, and 13 bases lay in between. CDR3 residues: CASSLTGISNYGYTF. The DNA of the CDR3 is TGTGCCAGCAGTTTGACGGGGATCAGCAACTATGGCTACACCTTC.

The CDR3 DNA reads TGTGCCAGCAGTGAAGAATGGGACAGGGATAATTCACCCCTCCACTTT. Amino acid sequence: CASSEEWDRDNSPLHF. The rearrangement uses TRBV6-1 and TRBJ1-6; TRBD1 aligns across 9 bases. The CDR3 has 16 amino acids. The junction had 3 bases not matched to a gene; V was cut back by 1 base and J by 5 bases. Germline V gives CDR1 MNHNS, CDR2 SASEGT.

CDR3 residues: CASSRTGTENQPQHF. The CDR3 nucleotides are TGCGCCAGCAGTCGAACCGGGACAGAGAATCAGCCCCAGCATTTT. The chain couples TRBV5-1 to TRBJ1-5; 7 nucleotides agree with TRBD1. Germline-derived CDR1 and CDR2 are SGHRS and YFSETQ. With V trimmed by 5 bases and J by 4 bases, 9 bases remained unmatched. This CDR3 has 15 residues.

V is TRBV13 and J is TRBJ2-2, with TRBD1 identical over 8 bases. Germline V gene lookup returns CDR1 PRHDT and CDR2 FYEKMQ (reference sequence). With 2 bases clipped from V and 1 base from J, the junction kept 9 bases outside the gene matches. The CDR3 spans 18 residues. For the CDR3, the DNA is TGTGCCAGCAGCTTATTATTCGGAGACAGGGGGAACACCGGGGAGCTGTTTTTT. Protein product: CASSLLFGDRGNTGELFF.

The V and J genes are TRBV23-1 and TRBJ2-7, with 11 bases fitting TRBD1. TRBV23-1 is designated an ORF whose function remains uncertain. The CDR3 sequence is 16 residues long. The J segment lost 5 bases and the V segment lost 4 bases, leaving 10 bases of the junction unmatched. As DNA, the CDR3 is TGCGCCAGCAGTCGGAGGACAGGGGGCTCGGTTGACGAGCAGTACTTC. Its translation is CASSRRTGGSVDEQYF.

The rearrangement joins TRBV15 to TRBJ1-2; D not certain. The V end was cut by 1 base, the J end by 6 bases, with 15 bases between. This CDR3 comprises 15 residues. Germline V gene lookup returns CDR1 LNHNV and CDR2 YYDKDF (reference sequence). The CDR3 nucleotides read TGTGCCACCAGCAGAGGCACTGGTAACTTTGATGGCTACACCTTC. Its translation is CATSRGTGNFDGYTF.

This clone was picked up one time. The CDR3 coding sequence is TGTGCCAGCAGCTCCCCCCGGGGACTAGCGGGACGCCTATCGGAGCAGTACTTC. Protein: CASSSPRGLAGRLSEQYF. V is TRBV11-1 and J is TRBJ2-7; 13 bases are a match to TRBD2. This CDR3 contains 18 residues. The junction had 16 bases not matched to a gene; V was cut back by 4 bases and J by 7 bases. Germline-derived CDR1 and CDR2 are SGHAT and FQDESV (reference sequence).

V is TRBV5-1 and J is TRBJ2-5; D may be TRBD2 (5 bases). The CDR3 covers 13 residues. Per the germline V gene, CDR1 is SGHRS and CDR2 is YFSETQ. Trimming took 4 bases from V and 0 from J, leaving 7 bases between them. The CDR3 loop reads CASSPGDQETQYF. As DNA, the CDR3 is TGCGCCAGCAGCCCCGGGGACCAAGAGACCCAGTACTTC.

This chain joins TRBV27 and TRBJ2-2; no reliable D call. The ends were cut back, 1 base at V and 0 bases at J, with 6 bases in the middle. In germline, CDR1 is MNHEY, CDR2 SMNVEV (reference sequence). The CDR3 is 15 residues long. CDR3 DNA sequence: TGTGCCAGCAGTTTATTTACGGCGAACACCGGGGAGCTGTTTTTT. It is translated as CASSLFTANTGELFF.